These 13 T cell receptor beta chains were all obtained from the same sample, sequenced in a study of blood T cell repertoires in COVID-19. Clones were read by immunoSEQ multiplex PCR, and TCRdb kept only the in-frame ones, dropping some. The table lists about 180,000 clones, approximately 92% of them singletons, with roughly 2.4% in the top ten. Sequenced: PBMCs or T cells enriched from blood (not recorded which). The receptor source for this set is a middle-aged woman with acute COVID-19.

The rearrangement joins TRBV3-1 (or the pseudogene TRBV3-2) to TRBJ2-1, with TRBD2 identical over 7 bases. Germline loops: CDR1 LGHDT, CDR2 YNNKEL (reference sequence). The V gene end was trimmed by 4 bases and the J gene end by 6 bases; junction bases not matched to a gene: 15. CDR3 length equals 17 residues. In DNA form, the CDR3 reads TGTGCCAGCAGCCCAACACACGGGGGGAGGGCCGGCAATGAGCAGTTCTTC. This codes for CASSPTHGGRAGNEQFF.

The chain is built from TRBV10-3 and TRBJ2-7; TRBD2 might be the D (5 bases). Per the germline V gene, CDR1 is ENHRY and CDR2 is SYGVKD. The CDR3 length is 15 residues. V lost 3 bases and J 4 bases, leaving 16 bases between the germline ends. CDR3 sequence: CAISDHTPEGYEQYF. In DNA form, the CDR3 reads TGTGCCATCAGTGATCACACCCCAGAGGGTTACGAGCAGTACTTC.

The chain joins TRBV13 to TRBJ1-1, with D perhaps matching TRBD1 (6 bases). The V end was cut by 0 bases, the J end by 6 bases, with 20 bases between. This CDR3 spans 17 amino acids. The V gene's germline CDR1 is PRHDT and CDR2 FYEKMQ (reference sequence). The CDR3 coding sequence is TGTGCCAGCAGCTTAGGGGGGGTAACAGGGAGATTAGCTGAAGCTTTCTTT. Encoded protein: CASSLGGVTGRLAEAFF.

The rearrangement joins TRBV2 to TRBJ1-2; D remains unclear. The CDR3 runs 14 residues. The germline V gene has CDR1 SNHLY and CDR2 FYNNEI. The V end lost 6 bases, the J end lost 1 base, and 12 bases lay between the germline ends. The CDR3 DNA follows: TGTGCCAGCAGCCCAAGTACTATTAACTATGGCTACACCTTC. Its protein product is CASSPSTINYGYTF.

This chain links TRBV6-2 or TRBV6-3 with TRBJ2-1, with a weak D call TRBD1 (7 bases). The CDR3 is 16 residues long. Trimming took 3 bases from V and 2 from J, leaving 14 bases between them. Germline V gene data show CDR1 as MNHEY and CDR2 as SVGEGT. This CDR3 reads CASSYQGGNPYNEQFF. The CDR3 DNA reads as TGTGCCAGCAGTTATCAGGGGGGCAACCCCTACAATGAGCAGTTCTTC.

The V and J genes are TRBV5-1 and TRBJ2-1, with 13 bases lining up with TRBD2. J was trimmed by 6 bases and V by 1 base; bases with no gene match: 7. Germline V lookup: CDR1 SGHRS, CDR2 YFSETQ. CDR3 size: 17 residues. CDR3 in DNA: TGCGCCAGCAGCTTGCTACTAGCGGGGGGGCTTGGCAATGAGCAGTTCTTC. It yields the protein CASSLLLAGGLGNEQFF.

V and J are TRBV5-1 and TRBJ1-2, with 9 bases aligning to TRBD1. With V trimmed by 3 bases and J by 2 bases, 5 bases remained unmatched. Looked up from germline, CDR1 is SGHRS and CDR2 is YFSETQ. CDR3 size: 15 residues. The CDR3: CASSWTGQGNYGYTF. CDR3 sequence (DNA): TGCGCCAGCAGCTGGACGGGACAGGGCAACTATGGCTACACCTTC.

The chain carries TRBV19 and TRBJ2-7, with D maybe TRBD2 (5 bases). Germline lookup yields CDR1 LNHDA and CDR2 SQIVND (reference sequence). CDR3 length: 12 residues. Trimming removed 5 bases at V and 5 bases at J, with 10 bases between. This chain's CDR3 is CASSLRGNEQYF. The CDR3 DNA reads as TGTGCCAGTAGTCTCCGAGGGAACGAGCAGTACTTC.

The chain uses TRBV7-2 and TRBJ1-4, with D possibly being TRBD1 (6 bases). Germline V gene data show CDR1 as SGHTA and CDR2 as FQGNSA. Deletions cut 5 bases from V and 2 bases from J, with 21 bases between. This CDR3 has 18 amino acids. In DNA form, the CDR3 reads TGTGCCAGCAGCCCTACCCGGGGGGCGCGCTATACTAATGAAAAACTGTTTTTT. Translation gives CASSPTRGARYTNEKLFF.

J is TRBJ2-2 and V is TRBV20-1; 7 nucleotides align to TRBD1. Unmatched junction bases numbered 8, after V lost 3 bases and J lost 4 bases. The CDR3 consists of 15 residues. The germline CDR1 and CDR2 sequences are DFQATT and SNEGSKA (reference sequence). Here the CDR3 DNA reads TGCAGTGCTAGTATGAGGGGGCTCGGCACCGGGGAGCTGTTTTTT. It yields the protein CSASMRGLGTGELFF.

J is TRBJ1-4 and V is TRBV6-5; a possible D gene is TRBD1 (6 bases). The V gene's germline CDR1 is MNHEY and CDR2 SVGAGI. The CDR3 is made up of 14 amino acids. Trimming took off 6 bases at V and 3 bases at J, with 11 bases between the two ends. The CDR3 bases are TGTGCCAGCAGCCCAGGGGTTGCTAATGAAAAACTGTTTTTT. It translates to CASSPGVANEKLFF.

V is TRBV30 and J is TRBJ1-4, with D perhaps TRBD1 (5 bases). V was trimmed by 6 bases and J by 2 bases, leaving 13 bases between them. The length of the CDR3 is 14 residues. Germline V CDR1 and CDR2: GTSNPN, SVGIG (reference sequence). The CDR3 loop reads CACPDSSTNEKLFF. In DNA, the CDR3 is TGTGCCTGCCCAGACAGTTCGACTAATGAAAAACTGTTTTTT.

This chain links TRBV2 with TRBJ2-3; D call uncertain. The CDR3 runs to 15 residues. Germline lookup yields CDR1 SNHLY and CDR2 FYNNEI. V lost 3 bases and J lost 0, with 10 bases in between. The CDR3 coding sequence is TGTGCCAGCAGTGACCCCCGGTCAAGCACAGATACGCAGTATTTT. Translating gives CASSDPRSSTDTQYF.